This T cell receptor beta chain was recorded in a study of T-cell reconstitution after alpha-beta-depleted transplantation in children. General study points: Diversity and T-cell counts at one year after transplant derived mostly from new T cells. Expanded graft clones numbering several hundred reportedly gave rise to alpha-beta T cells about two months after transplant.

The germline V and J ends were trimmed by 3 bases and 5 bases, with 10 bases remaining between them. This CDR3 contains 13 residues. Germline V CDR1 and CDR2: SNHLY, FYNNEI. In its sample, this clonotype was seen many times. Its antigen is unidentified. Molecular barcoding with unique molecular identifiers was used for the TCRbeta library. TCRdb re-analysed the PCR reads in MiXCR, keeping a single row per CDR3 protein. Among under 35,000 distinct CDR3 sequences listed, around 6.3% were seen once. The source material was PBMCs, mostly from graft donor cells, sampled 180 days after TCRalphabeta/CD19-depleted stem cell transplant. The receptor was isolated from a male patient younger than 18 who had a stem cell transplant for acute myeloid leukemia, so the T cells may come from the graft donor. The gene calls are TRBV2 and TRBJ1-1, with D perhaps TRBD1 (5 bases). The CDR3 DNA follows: TGTGCCAGCAGTGACCAGGGTTGGACTGAAGCTTTCTTT. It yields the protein CASSDQGWTEAFF.